This entry lists 13 T cell receptor beta chains sequenced from one sample in a study of blood T cell repertoires in COVID-19. Assay: immunoSEQ multiplex PCR; the TCRdb copy retains only in-frame clones and omits some. The sample carries around 58,000 clones, over 75% recorded once. Sequencing was done on a sample of peripheral blood. The receptors here all came from a human donor in a cohort sampled during active COVID-19.

This sequence joins TRBV10-2 and TRBJ2-1; possible D gene TRBD2, 5 bases. CDR1 and CDR2 (germline): WSHSY, SAAADI. The CDR3 is 16 amino acids. The V gene lost 2 bases and the J gene lost 8 bases, with 19 bases spanning the gap. The CDR3 DNA reads as TGCGCCAGCAGTGAGACACCGGGGATAGAACTAGATGAGCAGTTCTTC. It specifies CASSETPGIELDEQFF.

The chain couples TRBV3-1 (or the pseudogene TRBV3-2) to TRBJ2-7; 9 nucleotides agree with TRBD1. The length of the CDR3 is 16 residues. Per the germline V gene, CDR1 is LGHDT and CDR2 is YNNKEL (reference sequence). V lost 1 base, J lost 5 bases, and 9 bases stayed unmatched. CDR3 amino acids: CASSQVRDRAHHEQYF. CDR3 bases: TGTGCCAGCAGCCAAGTCCGGGACAGGGCGCACCACGAGCAGTACTTC.

This clone was seen only once. This rearrangement joins TRBV6-1 to TRBJ1-5; TRBD1 might be the D (6 bases). The CDR3 sequence is 14 residues long. CDR1 is MNHNS and CDR2 is SASEGT in the germline V gene. Trimming took 2 bases from V and 7 from J, leaving 12 bases between them. The CDR3 coding sequence is TGTGCCAGCAGTGAAATAATCAGGGGCCAGCCCCAGCATTTT. Protein: CASSEIIRGQPQHF.

CDR3 DNA sequence: TGCGCCAGCAGCCAGACAGGGACCTATGGCTACACCTTC. It specifies CASSQTGTYGYTF. The chain combines TRBV4-3 with TRBJ1-2, with TRBD1 matching 7 bases. CDR3 size: 13 residues. Per the germline V gene, CDR1 is LGHNA and CDR2 is YSLEER. Trimming took 3 bases from V and 4 from J; bases not matched to a gene: 2.

The CDR3 here is CAWVPSGSGNTIYF. CDR3 bases: TGTGCCTGGGTCCCGAGCGGCTCTGGAAACACCATATATTTT. The chain joins TRBV30 to TRBJ1-3; D unclear. V lost 5 bases, J lost 0 bases, and 11 bases lay in between. Germline lookup yields CDR1 GTSNPN and CDR2 SVGIG (reference sequence). The CDR3 consists of 14 residues.

This sequence joins TRBV4-1 and TRBJ2-3; the D gene is possibly TRBD2 (5 bases). V lost 2 bases, J lost 4 bases, and 10 bases lay in between. This CDR3 comprises 14 residues. The germline V gene encodes CDR1 MGHRA and CDR2 YSYEKL. The CDR3 DNA reads as TGCGCCAGCAGCCAAACTAGTGGTGCAGATACGCAGTATTTT. Protein product: CASSQTSGADTQYF.

This clone appeared a few times. The chain joins TRBV7-9 to TRBJ1-6, with D perhaps TRBD1 (5 bases). Germline-derived CDR1 and CDR2 are SEHNR and FQNEAQ (reference sequence). The germline V and J ends were trimmed by 5 bases and 8 bases, with 10 bases remaining between them. The CDR3 is 13 amino acids. The CDR3 bases are TGTGCCAGCAGCCCCCGGGGGGATTCACCCCTCCACTTT. Residues: CASSPRGDSPLHF.

This rearrangement joins TRBV7-3 to TRBJ2-1, with D possibly being TRBD1 (5 bases). This CDR3 contains 13 residues. V was cut by 3 bases and J by 4 bases, with 7 bases left in between. Germline values: CDR1 SGHTA, CDR2 FQGTGA. CDR3 in amino acids: CASSFTGYNEQFF. The CDR3 DNA sequence: TGTGCCAGCAGCTTTACAGGTTACAATGAGCAGTTCTTC.

This clone was detected once. The chain has TRBV2 and TRBJ1-1; the D is unclear. Germline V gene sequence: CDR1 SNHLY, CDR2 FYNNEI. This CDR3 is 14 amino acids long. Trimming shortened V by 6 bases and J by 4 bases, and 15 bases separated the two germline ends. The CDR3 coding sequence is TGTGCCAGCAGCCCGAGGAGGGTCAGCACTGAAGCTTTCTTT. Translation: CASSPRRVSTEAFF. The full variable domain, its missing parts supplied by reference TRBV2 and TRBJ1-1, is EPEVTQTPSHQVTQMGQEVILRCVPISNHLYFYWYRQILGQKVEFLVSFYNNEISEKSEIFDDQFSVERPDGSNFTLKIRSTKLEDSAMYFCASSPRRVSTEAFFGQGTRLTVV.

This rearrangement joins TRBV7-6 to TRBJ2-3; 15 bases are a match to TRBD2. This CDR3 region has 17 residues. V gave up 3 bases and J gave up 4 bases; unmatched junction bases: 5. Per germline, CDR1 SGHVS and CDR2 FNYEAQ. The CDR3 coding sequence is TGTGCCAGCAGCTTGGGACTAGCGGGGGGAATATCAGATACGCAGTATTTT. It translates to CASSLGLAGGISDTQYF.

V is TRBV2 and J is TRBJ2-3, with 10 bases lining up with TRBD2. Trimming removed 8 bases from V and 5 bases from J; junction bases left unmatched: 4. Germline lookup yields CDR1 SNHLY and CDR2 FYNNEI. The CDR3 has 13 residues. The CDR3 region is CASGTSVIDTQYF. The CDR3 coding sequence is TGTGCCAGCGGGACTAGCGTGATAGATACGCAGTATTTT.

This clone has just a few counts. This rearrangement joins TRBV2 to TRBJ1-2; no clear D. This CDR3 is built from 12 residues. Per the germline V gene, CDR1 is SNHLY and CDR2 is FYNNEI. V was shortened by 3 bases and J by 7 bases, with 9 bases between the two germline ends. The CDR3 DNA reads as TGTGCCAGCAGTGATTCGCGGTTTGGCTACACCTTC. It translates to CASSDSRFGYTF.

This sequence joins TRBV7-9 and TRBJ1-1; TRBD1 matches 8 bases. CDR3 length equals 15 residues. CDR1 is SEHNR, CDR2 FQNEAQ, per germline (reference sequence). V dropped 5 bases and J dropped 14; count of bases not matched to a gene: 19. The CDR3 reads CASSLGVGTGLFLFF. The CDR3 DNA reads as TGTGCCAGCAGCCTAGGGGTCGGGACAGGCCTCTTCTTGTTCTTT. Variable domain in full (rest from reference TRBV7-9 and TRBJ1-1): DTGVSQNPRHKITKRGQNVTFRCDPISEHNRLYWYRQTLGQGPEFLTYFQNEAQLEKSRLLSDRFSAERPKGSFSTLEIQRTEQGDSAMYLCASSLGVGTGLFLFFGQGTRLTVV.